A single sample is the source of the 19 T cell receptor beta chains below, sequenced in a study of identical twins. MiXCR, run by TCRdb on the 5' RACE reads, gives a single entry per CDR3 protein. This sample yields about 1.7 million distinct CDR3 sequences, of which about 32% are seen a single time; under 0.35% belongs to the top ten. The sequencing input was cord blood. Receptors were obtained from a newborn girl in good health.

This clonotype was found many times. This chain links TRBV12-3 or TRBV12-4 with TRBJ2-1; D is possibly TRBD2 (6 bases). Trimming left V 7 bases short and J 4 bases short, with 20 bases between. This CDR3 has 16 residues. The CDR3 coding sequence is TGTGCCAGCACTCCCGGTGGCGGGACGGATTACAATGAGCAGTTCTTC. Translating it yields CASTPGGGTDYNEQFF.

The V call is TRBV29-1, the J call TRBJ1-1; D possibly corresponds to TRBD1 (5 bases). The germline V gene has CDR1 SQVTM and CDR2 ANQGSEA. V was pared by 7 bases and J by 3 bases, with 12 bases between. This CDR3 spans 12 amino acids. The CDR3 coding sequence is TGCAGCGCCCATGGGGGGGACACTGAAGCTTTCTTT. This sequence encodes CSAHGGDTEAFF.

The sample holds a few counts of this clonotype. V is TRBV27 and J is TRBJ2-7; weak D call: TRBD2 (5 bases). V gave up 5 bases and J gave up 4 bases, with 12 bases separating them. This CDR3 contains 13 residues. Germline V gives CDR1 MNHEY, CDR2 SMNVEV (reference sequence). The CDR3, as DNA: TGTGCCAGCAGTCCCCGGGGTCGGTACGAGCAGTACTTC. Its translation is CASSPRGRYEQYF.

This chain links TRBV28 with TRBJ2-3, with 7 positions matching TRBD1. The CDR3 sequence is 16 residues long. V lost 4 bases, J lost 2 bases, and 9 bases stayed unmatched. The V gene's germline CDR1 is MDHEN and CDR2 SYDVKM. CDR3 sequence (DNA): TGTGCCAGCAGTTGGACGTGGGACAGACCCACAGATACGCAGTATTTT. Translated: CASSWTWDRPTDTQYF. Variable domain in full (rest from reference TRBV28 and TRBJ2-3): DVKVTQSSRYLVKRTGEKVFLECVQDMDHENMFWYRQDPGLGLRLIYFSYDVKMKEKGDIPEGYSVSREKKERFSLILESASTNQTSMYLCASSWTWDRPTDTQYFGPGTRLTVL.

This clonotype was detected many times. The gene calls are TRBV20-1 and TRBJ1-2, with D possibly TRBD1 on 6 matching bases. Trimming removed 2 bases from V and 6 bases from J, with 22 bases in between. Germline V gene sequence: CDR1 DFQATT, CDR2 SNEGSKA (reference sequence). The length of the CDR3 is 16 residues. As DNA, the CDR3 is TGCAGTGCTAGAAAGGGCTTGGACAGTCAGGGAAATGGCTACACCTTC. Residues: CSARKGLDSQGNGYTF.

This clonotype appeared a few times. The chain couples TRBV4-2 to TRBJ2-7; 8 bases match TRBD2. The CDR3 loop spans 15 amino acids. CDR1 and CDR2 from the germline V gene are LGHNA and YNFKEQ. V lost 5 bases to trimming and J lost 4 bases; unmatched junction nucleotides: 10. The DNA of the CDR3 is TGTGCCAGCAGCTTGGGGCGGGAGGCCTCTTACGAGCAGTACTTC. Translation gives CASSLGREASYEQYF.

The sample holds one count of this clonotype. The chain links TRBV7-9 to TRBJ1-3, with D maybe TRBD1 (5 bases). The CDR3 is 13 amino acids. Trimming stripped 1 base from V and 7 bases from J, with 8 bases between. Per the germline V gene, CDR1 is SEHNR and CDR2 is FQNEAQ (reference sequence). The CDR3 is CASSLGDPNTIYF. CDR3 nucleotide sequence: TGTGCCAGCAGCTTAGGGGACCCGAACACCATATATTTT.

There are many counts of this clonotype. The chain carries TRBV25-1 and TRBJ1-5; tentative D call: TRBD1 (5 bases). The CDR3 consists of 13 residues. V gave up 3 bases and J gave up 2 bases, with 5 bases separating them. Germline lookup yields CDR1 MGHDK and CDR2 SYGVNS. CDR3 in amino acids: CASSDRGNQPQHF. Written as DNA, the CDR3 is TGTGCCAGCAGTGACAGGGGCAATCAGCCCCAGCATTTT.

The chain couples TRBV5-1 to TRBJ2-1; D ambiguous. Trimming took off 0 bases at V and 0 bases at J, with 10 bases between the two ends. The CDR3 is 16 amino acids. Germline-derived CDR1 and CDR2 are SGHRS and YFSETQ. The CDR3, as DNA: TGCGCCAGCAGCTTGGTTAGCCGCCCCTCCTACAATGAGCAGTTCTTC. This translates into CASSLVSRPSYNEQFF.

This clonotype was seen more than once but under ten times. The V call is TRBV20-1, the J call TRBJ2-1; the D is unclear. Looked up from germline, CDR1 is DFQATT and CDR2 is SNEGSKA (reference sequence). V was clipped by 4 bases and J by 3 bases, with 7 bases between them. This CDR3 is built from 12 residues. The CDR3 bases are TGCAGTGCTAAGGGTCTCTACAATGAGCAGTTCTTC. It yields the protein CSAKGLYNEQFF.

The rearrangement links TRBV28 to TRBJ2-7; 10 nucleotides line up with TRBD1. The CDR3 is 17 residues long. CDR1 MDHEN and CDR2 SYDVKM come from the germline V gene. After removal of 6 bases from V and 1 base from J, the junction contained 12 bases not matched to a gene. DNA for the CDR3: TGTGCCAGCAGAAATATCAGACAGGGGGCCTCATCCTACGAGCAGTACTTC. Its translation: CASRNIRQGASSYEQYF. The full variable domain, with the rest looked up from reference TRBV28 and TRBJ2-7, is DVKVTQSSRYLVKRTGEKVFLECVQDMDHENMFWYRQDPGLGLRLIYFSYDVKMKEKGDIPEGYSVSREKKERFSLILESASTNQTSMYLCASRNIRQGASSYEQYFGPGTRLTVT.

This clonotype was seen a few times. Given a much more abundant clone one base away, this may be a read error. The chain combines TRBV12-3 or TRBV12-4 with TRBJ2-7, with D perhaps TRBD2 (6 bases). This CDR3 region has 13 residues. Deletions cut 6 bases from V and 0 bases from J, with 9 bases between. CDR3 in amino acids: CASRTAGSYEQYF. The DNA of the CDR3 is TGTGCCAGCAGGACAGCGGGCTCCTACGAGCAGTACTTC.

The chain has TRBV14 and TRBJ2-1; the match to TRBD2 covers 7 bases. Looked up from germline, CDR1 is SGHDN and CDR2 is FVKESK. J was trimmed by 5 bases and V by 6 bases; bases with no gene match: 4. The CDR3 loop spans 13 amino acids. CDR3 loop: CASRERGNNEQFF. DNA of the CDR3: TGTGCCAGCAGAGAGCGGGGTAACAATGAGCAGTTCTTC.

The chain recombines TRBV18 with TRBJ2-4; 13 bases match TRBD2. Trimming took 3 bases from V and 0 from J; bases not matched to a gene: 5. The germline V gene encodes CDR1 KGHSH and CDR2 LQKENI. This CDR3 contains 18 residues. The CDR3 nucleotides read TGTGCCAGCTCACCGGGACTAGCGGGGAAGCTAGCCAAAAACATTCAGTACTTC. This translates into CASSPGLAGKLAKNIQYF.

CDR3 region: CASSYGVVTEAFF. The CDR3, as DNA: TGTGCCAGCAGTTACGGGGTCGTGACTGAAGCTTTCTTT. V and J are TRBV6-6 and TRBJ1-1; no clear D gene. V lost 2 bases and J lost 5, with 9 bases in between. Germline CDR1 is MNHNY and CDR2 is SVGAGI (reference sequence). The CDR3 loop spans 13 amino acids.

This clonotype appeared once. The gene calls are TRBV20-1 and TRBJ2-1, with D perhaps given as TRBD1 or TRBD2 (7 bases each). This CDR3 has 14 amino acids. Germline V gene data show CDR1 as DFQATT and CDR2 as SNEGSKA (reference sequence). Between the trimmed V and J ends, which lost 6 bases and 1 base, there was a span of 13 bases. This chain's CDR3 is CSAGGGRSYNEQFF. CDR3 sequence (DNA): TGCAGTGCAGGGGGCGGGAGATCCTACAATGAGCAGTTCTTC.

The chain joins TRBV6-1 to TRBJ2-3; TRBD1 matches 8 bases. The V gene's germline CDR1 is MNHNS and CDR2 SASEGT. V gave up 2 bases and J gave up 2 bases; unmatched junction bases: 3. The CDR3 is 15 residues long. The CDR3 DNA reads as TGTGCCAGCAGTGAACCGGGACAGGCCACAGATACGCAGTATTTT. Translation: CASSEPGQATDTQYF.

This clonotype was seen a handful of times. CDR3 in amino acids: CSALTDLEAFF. CDR3 DNA sequence: TGCAGTGCTCTGACAGACCTTGAAGCTTTCTTT. The V and J genes are TRBV20-1 and TRBJ1-1, with D maybe TRBD1 (5 bases). Germline-derived CDR1 and CDR2 are DFQATT and SNEGSKA (reference sequence). The germline V and J ends were trimmed by 5 bases and 7 bases, with 11 bases remaining between them. The CDR3 loop spans 11 amino acids.

This clonotype has more than one count but fewer than ten. Written as DNA, the CDR3 is TGTGCCAGCAGCCACTCCGGGACTAGTGAGCCGAATGAGCAGTTCTTC. It encodes CASSHSGTSEPNEQFF. V gene TRBV3-1 combines with J gene TRBJ2-1; TRBD2 matches 8 bases. Germline lookup yields CDR1 LGHDT and CDR2 YNNKEL (reference sequence). V dropped 3 bases and J dropped 7; count of bases not matched to a gene: 11. CDR3 size: 16 residues.